The clone carrying this T cell receptor beta chain has ten or more counts. The antigen is undetermined. This specimen comes from a study of T cell repertoires in cytomegalovirus infection. This CDR3 contains 14 residues. Germline V CDR1 and CDR2: ENHRY, SYGVKD. Trimming took off 2 bases at V and 2 bases at J, with 8 bases between the two ends. Via MiXCR, TCRdb re-called the reads, giving one row per CDR3 protein. This table holds about 230,000 distinct CDR3 sequences, approximately 22% found once. Overall study findings and caveats: HLA-C-restricted TCR beta clonotypes specific for CMV led the ex vivo response.

Sample: CD8+ T cells from PBMCs. The receptor's source is a human donor in good health (CMV status not recorded). Some clones in this sample may be carry-over from other donors' samples. The gene calls are TRBV10-3 and TRBJ2-3; no clear D. DNA of the CDR3: TGTGCCATCAGTGAGAGACTGAACACAGATACGCAGTATTTT. Amino acids: CAISERLNTDTQYF.